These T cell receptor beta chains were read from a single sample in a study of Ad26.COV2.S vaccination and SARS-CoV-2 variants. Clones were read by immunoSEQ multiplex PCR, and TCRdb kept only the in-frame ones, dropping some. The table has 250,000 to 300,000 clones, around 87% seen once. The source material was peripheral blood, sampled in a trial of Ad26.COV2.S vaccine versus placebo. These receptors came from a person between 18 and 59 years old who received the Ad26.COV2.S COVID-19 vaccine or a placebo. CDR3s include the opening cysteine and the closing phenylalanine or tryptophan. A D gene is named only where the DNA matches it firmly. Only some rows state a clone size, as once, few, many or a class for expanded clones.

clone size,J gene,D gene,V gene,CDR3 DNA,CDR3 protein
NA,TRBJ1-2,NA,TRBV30,TGTGCCTGGACCCTTCTGTTCGGGGTCGTTAACTATGGCTACACCTTC,CAWTLLFGVVNYGYTF
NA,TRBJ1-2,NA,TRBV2,TGTGCCAGCAGTGAAGGGATCTACACCTTC,CASSEGIYTF
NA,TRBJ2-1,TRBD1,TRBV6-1,TGTGCCAGCAGGACAGGGCAATTGAGTAACAATGAGCAGTTCTTC,CASRTGQLSNNEQFF
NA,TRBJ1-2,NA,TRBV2,TGTGCCAGCTCCCTCGGGCCTCCGACGGGCTACACCTTC,CASSLGPPTGYTF
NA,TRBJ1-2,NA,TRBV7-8,TGTGCCAGCAGCTCGAGACCGGGGGGGAGTAACTATGGCTACACCTTC,CASSSRPGGSNYGYTF
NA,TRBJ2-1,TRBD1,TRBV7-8,TGTGCCAGCAGCCTAGACAGGGGAAACTACAATGAGCAGTTCTTC,CASSLDRGNYNEQFF
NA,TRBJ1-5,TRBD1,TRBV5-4,TGTGCCAGCAGCCGCGGACAGGGGAGCAATCAGCCCCAGCATTTT,CASSRGQGSNQPQHF
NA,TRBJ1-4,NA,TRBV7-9,TGTGCCAGCAGCTTAGGTTCTGGAGATAATGAAAAACTGTTTTTT,CASSLGSGDNEKLFF
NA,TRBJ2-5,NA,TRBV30,TGTGCCTGGAGGGGGGCCGGGCAGATCCAAGAGACCCAGTACTTC,CAWRGAGQIQETQYF
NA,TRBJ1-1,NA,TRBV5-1,TGCGCCAGCAGCTTGATTCAGGTGAACACTGAAGCTTTCTTT,CASSLIQVNTEAFF
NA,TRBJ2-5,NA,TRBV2,TGTGCCAGCAGTACCAATAGAATTACAGAGACCCAGTACTTC,CASSTNRITETQYF
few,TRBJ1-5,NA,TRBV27,TGTGCCAGCAGTTTATCAACAGGGAGGCGTCCCCAGCATTTT,CASSLSTGRRPQHF
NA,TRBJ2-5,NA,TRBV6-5,TGTGCCAGCAGTTATCTGGGTTCGAACCAAGAGACCCAGTACTTC,CASSYLGSNQETQYF
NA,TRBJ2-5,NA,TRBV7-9,TGTGCCAGCAGCTTAAACCTTAGACAGGCGATCCAAGAGACCCAGTACTTC,CASSLNLRQAIQETQYF
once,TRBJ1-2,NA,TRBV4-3,TGCGCCAGCAGCCAAGACAGGACTAACTATGGCTACACCTTC,CASSQDRTNYGYTF
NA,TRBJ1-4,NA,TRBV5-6,TGTGCCAGCAGCTTGGGGCCTAATGAAAAACTGTTTTTT,CASSLGPNEKLFF
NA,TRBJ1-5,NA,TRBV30,TGTGCCTGGAGTACCGGATTTAATCAGCCCCAGCATTTT,CAWSTGFNQPQHF
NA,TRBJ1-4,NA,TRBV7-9,TGTGCCAGCAGCGATGGTCGGCATACAGGAAGAACTAATGAAAAACTGTTTTTT,CASSDGRHTGRTNEKLFF
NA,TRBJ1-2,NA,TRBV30,TGTGCCTGGAGTGTCGGGAAGTATGGCTACACCTTC,CAWSVGKYGYTF
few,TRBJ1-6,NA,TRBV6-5,TGTGCCAGCAGTACCGGACGGGGCAGAAATTCACCCCTCCACTTT,CASSTGRGRNSPLHF
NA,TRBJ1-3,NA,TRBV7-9,TGTGCCAGCAGCCCCCCCGCAGGAGTATCCGGAAACACCATATATTTT,CASSPPAGVSGNTIYF
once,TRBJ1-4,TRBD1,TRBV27,TGTGCCAGCAGTTTAGACAGGGGGAACGGAAAACTGTTTTTT,CASSLDRGNGKLFF
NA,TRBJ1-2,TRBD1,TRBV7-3,TGTGCCAGCAGCCCCGGACAGGTCTTTGGCTACACCTTC,CASSPGQVFGYTF
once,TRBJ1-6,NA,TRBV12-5,TGTGCTAGTGGTTTGGGTCTTCGCAATTCACCCCTCCACTTT,CASGLGLRNSPLHF
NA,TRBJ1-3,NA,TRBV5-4,TGTGCCAGCAGCCTTGGGGGAAACACCATATATTTT,CASSLGGNTIYF
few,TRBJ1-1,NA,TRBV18,TGTGCCAGCTCACCAGGACAGAACACTGAAGCTTTCTTT,CASSPGQNTEAFF
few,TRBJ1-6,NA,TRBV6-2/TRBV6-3,TGTGCCAGCAGTTGGCGGGGCTCCTATAATTCACCCCTCCACTTT,CASSWRGSYNSPLHF
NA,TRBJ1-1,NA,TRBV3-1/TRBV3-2,TGTGCCAGCAGCCAAGATGGGGGCACGACTGAAGCTTTCTTT,CASSQDGGTTEAFF
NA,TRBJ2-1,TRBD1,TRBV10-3,TGTGCCATCAGTGAGTCGTCGTCAGGGGGTATCACCTACAATGAGCAGTTCTTC,CAISESSSGGITYNEQFF
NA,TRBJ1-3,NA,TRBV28,TGTGCCAGCACCCTAGACCCAAACTCTGGAAACACCATATATTTT,CASTLDPNSGNTIYF
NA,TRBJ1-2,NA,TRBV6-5,TGTGCCAGCACGGGGGGGTTCAGTGGCTACACCTTC,CASTGGFSGYTF
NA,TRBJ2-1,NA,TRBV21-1,NA,CASSIVGKGSHEQFF
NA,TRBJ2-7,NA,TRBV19,TGTGCCAGTAGTATCGACAGGGCGGGGGAGCAGTACTTC,CASSIDRAGEQYF
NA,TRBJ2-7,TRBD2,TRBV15,TGTGCCACCAGCAGAGGGGTAGAAGGGCTAGCGGGAGACGAGCAGTACTTC,CATSRGVEGLAGDEQYF
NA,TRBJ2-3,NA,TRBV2,TGTGCCAGCAGTGGCCCTCTGCGAGGGGTGGCAGATACGCAGTATTTT,CASSGPLRGVADTQYF
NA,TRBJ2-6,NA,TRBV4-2,TGTGCCAGCAGCCAAGGGACGGGGAGCTCTGGGGCCAACGTCCTGACTTTC,CASSQGTGSSGANVLTF
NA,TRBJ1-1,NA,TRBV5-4,TGTGCCAGCAGCCGGGCCTTTCCGAACACTGAAGCTTTCTTT,CASSRAFPNTEAFF
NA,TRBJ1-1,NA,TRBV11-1,TGTGCCAGCAGCGTCCGACCCTCCGGCCCGAACACTGAAGCTTTCTTT,CASSVRPSGPNTEAFF
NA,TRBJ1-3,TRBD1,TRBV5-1,TGCGCCAGCAGCCAGGACAGGGTCTCTGGAAACACCATATATTTT,CASSQDRVSGNTIYF
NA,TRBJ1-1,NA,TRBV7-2,TGTGCCAGCAGCTACCAGAGTAAACTTGAAGCTTTCTTT,CASSYQSKLEAFF
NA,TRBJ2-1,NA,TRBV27,TGTGCCAGCAGTTTATTGTCGGTCTTTGGGGCAGGGGATTACAATGAGCAGTTCTTC,CASSLLSVFGAGDYNEQFF
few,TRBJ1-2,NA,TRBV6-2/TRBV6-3,TGTGCCAGCAGTTTTACTACTCTCTATGGCTACACCTTC,CASSFTTLYGYTF